This is a list of T cell receptor beta chains from one sample in a study of blood T cell repertoires in COVID-19. Sequenced by immunoSEQ multiplex PCR; TCRdb stores in-frame clones only, minus some. The table lists about 140,000 clones, 84% of them singletons. The sample taken for sequencing was peripheral blood. Receptors originate from a young man with COVID-19, enrolled during active disease. CDR3s include the opening cysteine and the closing phenylalanine or tryptophan. A D gene is named only where the DNA matches it firmly. A row's size may be missing; if present it is once, few, many or a size class.

V	size	length	D	J	DNA	CDR3
TRBV18	-	15	TRBD1	TRBJ2-3	TGTGCCAGCTCACCAATGCAGGGGGGCACAGATACGCAGTATTTT	CASSPMQGGTDTQYF
TRBV29-1	-	13	-	TRBJ2-5	TGCAGCGTTGAAGTACGCGCACAAGAGACCCAGTACTTC	CSVEVRAQETQYF
TRBV24-1	-	13	-	TRBJ2-3	TGTGCCACCAGTGGGACTTGGACAGATACGCAGTATTTT	CATSGTWTDTQYF
TRBV13	-	13	-	TRBJ1-2	TGTGCCAGCAGCTTCTCCTCGAACTATGGCTACACCTTC	CASSFSSNYGYTF
TRBV6-5	-	14	TRBD2	TRBJ2-1	TGTGCCAGCAGTTCACGGACTAGCGGGAATGAGCAGTTCTTC	CASSSRTSGNEQFF
TRBV4-3	-	15	-	TRBJ2-1	TGCGCCAGCAGCCAAGAATTGACTAGTCCCAATGAGCAGTTCTTC	CASSQELTSPNEQFF
TRBV11-3	-	14	-	TRBJ2-2	TGTGCCAGCAGCTTAGTTGGAGCCACCGGGGAGCTGTTTTTT	CASSLVGATGELFF
TRBV12-3/TRBV12-4	-	13	-	TRBJ2-3	TGTGCCAGCAGTTTTAGAGGGAGCCGAACGCAGTATTTT	CASSFRGSRTQYF
TRBV2	-	17	TRBD1	TRBJ1-1	TGTGCCAGCAGTGAAAACCTCCTTGGGACAGGGGGCACTGAAGCTTTCTTT	CASSENLLGTGGTEAFF
TRBV25-1	-	11	-	TRBJ2-5	TGTGCCAGCAGTGCGGCAGGGACCCAGTACTTC	CASSAAGTQYF
TRBV11-2	-	14	TRBD1	TRBJ1-1	TGTGCCAGCAGCTTTGACAGGGGTTTCGCTGAAGCTTTCTTT	CASSFDRGFAEAFF
TRBV11-2	few	11	-	TRBJ2-1	TGTGCCAGCAGTGGGAGGCGGGTACAGTTCTTC	CASSGRRVQFF